The subject of this entry is one TCR beta chain. In its sample, this clonotype was seen many times. Its target antigen remains unknown. The sample holds no much larger clone one base away, and base qualities are not on file. The TCR beta CDR3 regions were amplified from the RNA transcripts. A first-round RT-PCR of the TCR CDR3 used the HTBI primer set with the Qiagen OneStep RT-PCR kit. The libraries were constructed in a second round of multiplex PCR and then size-selected and purified. Libraries were sequenced paired-end with 100 bp reads on an Illumina HiSeq2000. The original methods were these. SOAPnuke was used to process the raw data, removing reads that contained adapters or uncalled bases, had a mean Phred below 15, or lacked an exact match to the constant primer or identifier. COPE v1.2.5 was used to merge high-quality paired reads, and clonotypes were defined as unique nucleotide sequences. Clonotypes were aligned to IMGT TRBV, TRBD and TRBJ reference segments using MiTCR v1.1. The analysis was restricted to V-J combinations with a frequency above 0.0001, which together covered 99.2% of the repertoires. A TCS score was defined as the ratio between F50 (clonal expansion) and ExV (chaos), using BLOSUM62-based TCRdist between CDR3 peptides within each V-J. Welch's t-statistics and random forest reduced roughly 530 V-J features to roughly 13, which were used in a naive Bayes classifier (R e1071). The public reads were run again by TCRdb, first through fastp at Q25 and then through MiXCR, and only productive beta chains were kept. CDR3 protein duplicates are merged, each entry listing the most common genes and DNA. The V and J calls here are based on TCRdb, not the publication. The table for this sample lists approximately 560,000 distinct CDR3 sequences; around 14% of them were counted only once. The top ten clonotypes cover approximately 7% of the sample.

The record originates from a study of T cells in Graves' hyperthyroidism and ophthalmopathy (dated by TCRdb to between 2017 and 2020). Context from the whole study: Peripheral blood samples were taken at initial diagnosis, before any treatment was given. A discovery cohort of approximately 100 patients, roughly 45 with Graves' ophthalmopathy and about 60 with stable Graves' hyperthyroidism, was used to find distinguishing TCR V-J signatures. Prospective prediction of ophthalmopathy was tested in an independent validation cohort consisting of roughly 20 hyperthyroidism patients and some 16 patients who later progressed to ophthalmopathy. For training and testing, the approximately 92 patients in the discovery cohort were randomly divided in a 7:3 ratio. The study also compared thyroid tissue and blood T-cell repertoires from roughly 6 Graves' hyperthyroidism patients. Following sampling, methimazole starting at 30 mg daily was given to hyperthyroidism patients, and high-dose intravenous methylprednisolone was given to ophthalmopathy patients. The paper describes TCR Vbeta CDR3 sequencing of 140 or so peripheral blood samples, made up of about 40 ophthalmopathy patients, roughly 75 hyperthyroidism patients and 17 progressor patients. Findings and caveats that apply to the study as a whole: Ophthalmopathy was separated from stable hyperthyroidism by a 13 V-J signature model, with over 85% sensitivity and approximately 84% specificity obtained in cross-validation and 80%/75% obtained in testing. Most expanded thyroid clonotypes (frequency above 0.001) were also detected in blood, suggesting blood repertoires may reflect thyroid immune responses. Sample size was not statistically predetermined, and blinding of investigators to group allocation was not performed. In validation, progression to ophthalmopathy was predicted by the model with nearly 71% sensitivity and around 75% specificity, a median of 6.5 months before onset.

Its CDR3 holds 14 amino acids, cysteine through phenylalanine. The only DNA kept is the CDR3, 42 bases in frame from the first base. Trimming takes 5 bases off V and 4 bases off J; junction bases not matched to a gene: 8. Taken from the germline V gene, the CDR1 and CDR2 loops are SGHTA and FQGNSA. Stable Graves' hyperthyroidism was defined as no progression to ophthalmopathy during 18 months of follow-up. Hyperthyroidism patients were aged 18 to 65 years and newly diagnosed, with disease duration of less than 2 months. Any patient with an uncontrolled infection, another autoimmune disease, pregnancy or lactation was excluded. Diagnoses relied on clinical symptoms, serum thyroxine and TRAb, thyroid ultrasound and orbital computed tomography. PBMCs were separated from roughly 10 ml of fresh peripheral blood using Ficoll-Paque density gradient centrifugation. Total RNA was extracted with Trizol reagent, and quality was checked on an Agilent 2100 Bioanalyzer.

The sample consisted of blood. The receptor's source is a woman younger than 45 with Graves' hyperthyroidism. The rearrangement joined TRBV7-2 to TRBJ2-7, and TRBD1 aligns with 7 junction nucleotides. The sequenced DNA: TGTGCCAGCAGCCAAGGACAGGCCAGGTACGAGCAGTACTTC. This codes for CASSQGQARYEQYF.